This TCR beta chain was obtained from a study of T cells in localized non-small cell lung cancer. Assay: immunoSEQ multiplex PCR; the TCRdb copy retains only in-frame clones and omits some. The sample consists of over 70,000 clones, approximately 90% of them appearing once. Germline CDR1 and CDR2: SNHLY and FYNNEI. There are 13 residues in the CDR3. Trimming left V 5 bases short and J 4 bases short, with 11 bases between. The chain is built from TRBV2 and TRBJ1-2; tentatively, D is TRBD1 (6 bases). This clonotype was obtained from a woman aged 35 to 69 with stage II squamous cell lung carcinoma. The specimen was PBMCs, collected before any cancer treatment. CDR3 protein: CASSNDRTYGYTF. The CDR3 DNA reads TGTGCCAGCAGTAATGACAGGACCTATGGCTACACCTTC.